This TCR beta chain was captured by sequencing in a study of T-cell memory formation after mild COVID-19. Concerning this clonotype itself: Its antigen is as yet unknown.

TCRdb re-derived calls from the 5' RACE reads in MiXCR, one entry per CDR3 protein. In the table there are over 450,000 distinct CDR3 sequences, roughly 22% of which are singletons. Study results and caveats: Mainly CM and EM harbored the contracting CD4+ clones; mainly EMRA harbored the CD8+ ones.

The CDR3 runs 18 residues. Germline-derived CDR1 and CDR2 are MNHEY and SMNVEV (reference sequence). V lost 0 bases and J lost 4; bases outside the gene matches: 13. Specimen: PBMCs or a T cell subset sorted from them (not recorded which). The V gene is TRBV27, the J gene TRBJ2-7; 9 positions match TRBD1. The receptor's source is an adult woman who had mild COVID-19 (a few samples of this study predate the infection). Cell type and time point are not known. The CDR3 region is CASSLSGGQGTGFYEQYF. CDR3 in DNA: TGTGCCAGCAGTTTATCAGGGGGACAGGGAACGGGGTTTTACGAGCAGTACTTC.